This TCR beta chain was observed in a study of blood T cell repertoires in COVID-19 (dated by TCRdb to 2020 to 2021). Broadly, across the study: Samples from collaborators originated in the United States, Italy and Spain and spanned both the acute and convalescent phases of COVID-19. The prospective study material was composed of cDNA or gDNA derived from T cells, B-cell-depleted T cells, or PBMCs. Samples came from the ongoing ImmuneRACE study (first 160 participants) plus 1,254 subjects from 6 global collaborators. Subjects who had been exposed to COVID-19, were actively infected with it, or had recovered from it provided the deeply sampled blood TCRbeta repertoires that made up the dataset. Sample metadata almost always included a de-identified subject ID, COVID-19 status, age in years and sex. The repertoires were released in a freely available public database meant as a resource for research on the immune response to SARS-CoV-2. Where available, HLA class I and class II types were taken from metadata supplied by the sample provider and were not determined by assay-based typing.

TCRbeta CDR3 regions were amplified from genomic DNA using the immunoSEQ Assay, a bias-controlled multiplex PCR. Processing in the source paper ran as follows. Within the assay, amplification of reference gene primers was used to estimate how many nucleated cells each sample contained. To quantify the absolute abundance of each unique TCRbeta CDR3 rearrangement, sequence reads were collapsed and filtered. Productive Simpson clonality was computed per sample as the square root of Simpson's diversity index over productive rearrangements. TCRdb provides this immuneACCESS table in a form limited to in-frame rearrangements. Some clones are lacking; in checked studies, under half of them reflect an unresolved V gene, and why the rest are absent is not known. The V and J calls and the clone size are those of that table, but D and trimming were determined from the DNA. The sample contains approximately 250,000 clones, roughly 90% of them found a single time. The ten top clones hold around 1% of the sample.

Participants in the prospective study were aged roughly 18 to 100 years, lived in 24 United States geographic areas, and enrolled through a virtual design. In the prospective study, cohorts were assigned on the basis of participant-reported clinical history obtained from a screening survey and a study questionnaire. Recovered participants in ImmuneRACE Cohort 3 were defined as having two consecutive negative NP/OP PCR tests, clearance from a healthcare professional, or resolution of symptoms. In the prospective study, mobile phlebotomists collected whole blood, serum and a nasopharyngeal or oropharyngeal swab from each participant. Participants in the prospective study had the option to provide additional blood draws and questionnaires over an approximately 2-month period. Blood samples from the prospective study were shipped frozen or at room temperature prior to DNA extraction. The paper's findings and limits, for the study overall: How much clinical and demographic metadata was included differed by source and by participant, and the metadata was provided uncurated.

CDR1 and CDR2, looked up from the germline V gene, are SGDLS and YYNGEE. Trimming leaves V shorter by 4 bases and J shorter by 0 bases, with the junction holding 13 bases beyond the gene matches. The CDR3 covers 17 residues, taking in both the cysteine and the phenylalanine. Here the CDR3 DNA is all that survives: 51 bases in frame from base 1. Turning to this clone: Its antigen is currently not known. No per-base quality is available; no much larger clone lies one base away.

The chain uses TRBV9 and TRBJ2-7; TRBD1 matches 7 bases in the middle. The specimen sequenced was PBMCs or T cells enriched from blood (not recorded which). This clonotype originated in a young woman who had recovered from COVID-19. The DNA is TGTGCCAGCAGCAAGAGCACAACAGGGGCCTCCTCCTACGAGCAGTACTTC. This encodes CASSKSTTGASSYEQYF.